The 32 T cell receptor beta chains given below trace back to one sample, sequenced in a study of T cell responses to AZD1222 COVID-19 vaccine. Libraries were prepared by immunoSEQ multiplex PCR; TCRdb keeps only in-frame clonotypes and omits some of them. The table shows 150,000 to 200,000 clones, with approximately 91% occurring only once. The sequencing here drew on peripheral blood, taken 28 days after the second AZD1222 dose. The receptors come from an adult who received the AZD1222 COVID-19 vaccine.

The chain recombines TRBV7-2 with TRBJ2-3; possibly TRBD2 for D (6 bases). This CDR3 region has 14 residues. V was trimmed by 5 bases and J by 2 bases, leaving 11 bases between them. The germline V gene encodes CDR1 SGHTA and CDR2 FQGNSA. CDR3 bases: TGTGCCAGCAGCCTGACTAGTGCCACAGATACGCAGTATTTT. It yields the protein CASSLTSATDTQYF.

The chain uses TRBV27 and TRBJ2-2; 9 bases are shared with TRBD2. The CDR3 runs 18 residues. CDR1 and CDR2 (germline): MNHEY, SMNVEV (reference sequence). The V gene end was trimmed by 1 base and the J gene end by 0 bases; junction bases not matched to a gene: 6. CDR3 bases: TGTGCCAGCAGTTTATTCGGCGGGAGGGGCGCGAACACCGGGGAGCTGTTTTTT. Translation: CASSLFGGRGANTGELFF.

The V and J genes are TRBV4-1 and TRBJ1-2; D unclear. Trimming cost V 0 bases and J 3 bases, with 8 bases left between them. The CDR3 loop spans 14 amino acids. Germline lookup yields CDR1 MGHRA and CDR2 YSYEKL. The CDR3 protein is CASSQEGSDYGYTF. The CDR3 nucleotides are TGCGCCAGCAGCCAAGAAGGGTCCGACTATGGCTACACCTTC.

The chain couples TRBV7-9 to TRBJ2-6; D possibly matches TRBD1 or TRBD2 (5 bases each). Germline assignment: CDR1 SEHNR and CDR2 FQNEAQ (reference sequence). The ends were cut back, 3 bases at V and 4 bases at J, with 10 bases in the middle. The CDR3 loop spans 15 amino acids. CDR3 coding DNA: TGTGCCAGCAGCTTCATAGGGACCGGGGCCAACGTCCTGACTTTC. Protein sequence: CASSFIGTGANVLTF.

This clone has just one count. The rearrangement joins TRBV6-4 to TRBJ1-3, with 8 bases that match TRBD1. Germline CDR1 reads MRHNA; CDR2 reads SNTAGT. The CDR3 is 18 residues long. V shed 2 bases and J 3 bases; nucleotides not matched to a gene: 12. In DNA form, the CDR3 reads TGTGCCAGCAGTGACCCCCGGACAGGGAAGGCTGGTGGAAACACCATATATTTT. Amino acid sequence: CASSDPRTGKAGGNTIYF.

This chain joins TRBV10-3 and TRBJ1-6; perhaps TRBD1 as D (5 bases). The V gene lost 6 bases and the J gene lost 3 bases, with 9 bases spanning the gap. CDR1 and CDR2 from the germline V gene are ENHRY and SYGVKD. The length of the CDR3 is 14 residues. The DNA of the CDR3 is TGTGCCATCAGAGGGGTACTCTATAATTCACCCCTCCACTTT. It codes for CAIRGVLYNSPLHF.

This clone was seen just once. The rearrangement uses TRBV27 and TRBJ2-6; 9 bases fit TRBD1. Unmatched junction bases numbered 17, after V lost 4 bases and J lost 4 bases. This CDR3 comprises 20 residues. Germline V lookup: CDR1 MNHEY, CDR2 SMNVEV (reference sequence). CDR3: CASSSRSPGQGGSGANVLTF. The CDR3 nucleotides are TGTGCCAGCAGTTCTAGGTCGCCGGGACAGGGAGGTTCGGGGGCCAACGTCCTGACTTTC.

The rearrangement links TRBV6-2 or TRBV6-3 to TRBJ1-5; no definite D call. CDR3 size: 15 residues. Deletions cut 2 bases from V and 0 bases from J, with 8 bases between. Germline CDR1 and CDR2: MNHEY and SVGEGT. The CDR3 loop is CASSYEEYSNQPQHF. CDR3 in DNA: TGTGCCAGCAGTTACGAGGAGTATAGCAATCAGCCCCAGCATTTT.

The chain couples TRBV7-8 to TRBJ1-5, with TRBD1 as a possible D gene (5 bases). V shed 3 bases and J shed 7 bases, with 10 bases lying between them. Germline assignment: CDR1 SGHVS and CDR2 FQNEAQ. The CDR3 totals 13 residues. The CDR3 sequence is CASSLRGPQPQHF. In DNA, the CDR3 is TGTGCCAGCAGCTTGAGGGGCCCCCAGCCCCAGCATTTT.

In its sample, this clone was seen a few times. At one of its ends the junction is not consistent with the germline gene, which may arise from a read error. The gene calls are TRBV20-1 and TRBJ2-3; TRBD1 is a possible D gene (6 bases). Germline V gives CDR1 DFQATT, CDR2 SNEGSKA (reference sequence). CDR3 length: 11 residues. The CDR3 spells CSAKQTGTQYF. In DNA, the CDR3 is TGCAGTGCCAAACAGACAGGTACGCAGTATTTT.

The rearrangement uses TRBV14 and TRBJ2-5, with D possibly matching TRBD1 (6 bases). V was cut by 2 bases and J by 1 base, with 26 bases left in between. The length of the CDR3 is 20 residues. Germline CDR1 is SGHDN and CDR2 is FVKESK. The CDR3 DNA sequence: TGTGCCAGCAGCCAAACAGACAGGCCCGTCGTGAACGCCCTCCAAGAGACCCAGTACTTC. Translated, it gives CASSQTDRPVVNALQETQYF. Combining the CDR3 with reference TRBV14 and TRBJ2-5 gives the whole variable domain EAGVTQFPSHSVIEKGQTVTLRCDPISGHDNLYWYRRVMGKEIKFLLHFVKESKQDESGMPNNRFLAERTGGTYSTLKVQPAELEDSGVYFCASSQTDRPVVNALQETQYFGPGTRLLVL.

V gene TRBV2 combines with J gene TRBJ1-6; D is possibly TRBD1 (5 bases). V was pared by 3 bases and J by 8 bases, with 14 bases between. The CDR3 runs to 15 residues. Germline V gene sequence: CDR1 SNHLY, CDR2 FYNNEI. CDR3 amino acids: CASSDFGGGDSPLHF. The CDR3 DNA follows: TGTGCCAGCAGTGATTTTGGGGGAGGCGATTCACCCCTCCACTTT. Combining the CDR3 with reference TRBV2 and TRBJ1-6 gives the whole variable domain EPEVTQTPSHQVTQMGQEVILRCVPISNHLYFYWYRQILGQKVEFLVSFYNNEISEKSEIFDDQFSVERPDGSNFTLKIRSTKLEDSAMYFCASSDFGGGDSPLHFGNGTRLTVT.

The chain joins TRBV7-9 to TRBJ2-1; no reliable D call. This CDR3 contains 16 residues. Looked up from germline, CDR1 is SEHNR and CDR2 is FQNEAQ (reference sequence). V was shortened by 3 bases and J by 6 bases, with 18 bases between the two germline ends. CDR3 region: CASSFFGFSRANEQFF. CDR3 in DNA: TGTGCCAGCAGCTTTTTTGGTTTTAGTAGGGCCAATGAGCAGTTCTTC.

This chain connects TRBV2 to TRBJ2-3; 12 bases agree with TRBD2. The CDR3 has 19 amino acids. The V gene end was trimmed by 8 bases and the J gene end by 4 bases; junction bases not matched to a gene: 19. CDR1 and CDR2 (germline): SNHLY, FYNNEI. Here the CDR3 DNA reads TGTGCCAGCTGTGCTGTTAGGCTAGCGGGGGGGCCGAATGCAGATACGCAGTATTTT. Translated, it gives CASCAVRLAGGPNADTQYF. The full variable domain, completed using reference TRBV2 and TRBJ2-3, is EPEVTQTPSHQVTQMGQEVILRCVPISNHLYFYWYRQILGQKVEFLVSFYNNEISEKSEIFDDQFSVERPDGSNFTLKIRSTKLEDSAMYFCASCAVRLAGGPNADTQYFGPGTRLTVL.

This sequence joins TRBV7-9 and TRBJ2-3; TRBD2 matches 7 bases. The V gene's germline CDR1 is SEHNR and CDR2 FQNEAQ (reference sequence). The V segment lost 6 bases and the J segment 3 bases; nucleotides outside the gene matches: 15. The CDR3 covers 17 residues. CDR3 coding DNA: TGTGCCAGCAGTCCCGATCGCATGTCGGGGGGAACAGATACGCAGTATTTT. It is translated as CASSPDRMSGGTDTQYF.

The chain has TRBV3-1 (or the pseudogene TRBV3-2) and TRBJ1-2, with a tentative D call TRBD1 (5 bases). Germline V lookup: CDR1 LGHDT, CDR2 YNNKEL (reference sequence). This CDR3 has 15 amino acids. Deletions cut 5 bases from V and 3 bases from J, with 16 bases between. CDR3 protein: CASSARGGGDYGYTF. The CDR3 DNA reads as TGTGCCAGCAGCGCCCGGGGAGGAGGGGACTATGGCTACACCTTC.

The CDR3 DNA reads as TGTGCCAGCAGCGTAGCTACTGGAATGGGCACAGATACGCAGTATTTT. Its protein is CASSVATGMGTDTQYF. The gene calls are TRBV9 and TRBJ2-3; the D is unclear. The CDR3 has 16 amino acids. Germline CDR1 reads SGDLS; CDR2 reads YYNGEE. Trimming took 0 bases from V and 1 from J, leaving 12 bases between them. The whole variable domain, remainder taken from reference TRBV9 and TRBJ2-3, is DSGVTQTPKHLITATGQRVTLRCSPRSGDLSVYWYQQSLDQGLQFLIQYYNGEERAKGNILERFSAQQFPDLHSELNLSSLELGDSALYFCASSVATGMGTDTQYFGPGTRLTVL.

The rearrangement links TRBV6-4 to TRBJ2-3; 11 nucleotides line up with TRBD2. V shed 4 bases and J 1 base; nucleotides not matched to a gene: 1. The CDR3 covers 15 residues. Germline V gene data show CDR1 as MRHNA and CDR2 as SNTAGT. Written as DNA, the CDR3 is TGTGCCAGCAGTGCGACTAGCGGGGGCACAGATACGCAGTATTTT. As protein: CASSATSGGTDTQYF.

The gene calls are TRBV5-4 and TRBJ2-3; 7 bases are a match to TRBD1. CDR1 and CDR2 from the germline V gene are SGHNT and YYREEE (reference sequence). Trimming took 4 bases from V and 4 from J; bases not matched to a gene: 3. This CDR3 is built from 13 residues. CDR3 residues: CASSPQGADTQYF. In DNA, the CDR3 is TGTGCCAGCAGCCCGCAGGGGGCAGATACGCAGTATTTT.

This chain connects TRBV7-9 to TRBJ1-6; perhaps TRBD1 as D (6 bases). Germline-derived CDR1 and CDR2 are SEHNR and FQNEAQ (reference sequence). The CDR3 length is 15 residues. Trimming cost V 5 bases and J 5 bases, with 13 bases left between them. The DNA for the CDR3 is TGTGCCAGCAGCCTCCTTGGGGGGCATAATTCACCCCTCCACTTT. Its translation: CASSLLGGHNSPLHF.

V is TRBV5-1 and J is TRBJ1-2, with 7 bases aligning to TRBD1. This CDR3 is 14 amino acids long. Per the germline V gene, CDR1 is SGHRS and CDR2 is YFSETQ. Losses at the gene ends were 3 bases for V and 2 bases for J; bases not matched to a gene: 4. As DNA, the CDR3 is TGCGCCAGCAGCTCGTTGGACAGGAACTATGGCTACACCTTC. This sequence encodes CASSSLDRNYGYTF.

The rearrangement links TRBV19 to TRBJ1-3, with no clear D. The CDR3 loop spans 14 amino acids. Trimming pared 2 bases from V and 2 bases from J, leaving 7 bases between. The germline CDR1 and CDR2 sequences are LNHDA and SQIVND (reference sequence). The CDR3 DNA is TGTGCCAGTAGTATACTGGGTACTGGAAACACCATATATTTT. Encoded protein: CASSILGTGNTIYF.

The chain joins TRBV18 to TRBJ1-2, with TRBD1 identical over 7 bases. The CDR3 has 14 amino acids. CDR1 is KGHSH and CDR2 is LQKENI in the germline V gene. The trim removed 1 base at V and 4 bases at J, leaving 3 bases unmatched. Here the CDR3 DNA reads TGTGCCAGCTCACCACAGACAGGGATCTATGGCTACACCTTC. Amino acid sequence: CASSPQTGIYGYTF.

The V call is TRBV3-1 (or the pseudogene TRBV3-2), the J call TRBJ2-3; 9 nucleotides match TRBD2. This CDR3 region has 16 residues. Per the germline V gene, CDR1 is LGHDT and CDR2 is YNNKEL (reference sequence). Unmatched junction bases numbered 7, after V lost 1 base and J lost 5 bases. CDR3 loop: CASSQGTSALLDTQYF. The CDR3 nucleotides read TGTGCCAGCAGCCAAGGGACTAGCGCACTGCTAGATACGCAGTATTTT.

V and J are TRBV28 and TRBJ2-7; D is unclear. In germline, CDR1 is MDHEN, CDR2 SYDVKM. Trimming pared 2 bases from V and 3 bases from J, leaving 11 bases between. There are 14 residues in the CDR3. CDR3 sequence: CASSLGGRDYEQYF. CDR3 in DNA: TGTGCCAGCAGTTTAGGCGGAAGGGACTACGAGCAGTACTTC.

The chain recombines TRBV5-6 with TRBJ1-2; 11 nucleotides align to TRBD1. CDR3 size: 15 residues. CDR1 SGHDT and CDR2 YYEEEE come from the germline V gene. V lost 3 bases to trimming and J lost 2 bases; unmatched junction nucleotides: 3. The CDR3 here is CASSYRDRGNYGYTF. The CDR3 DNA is TGTGCCAGCAGCTATCGGGACAGGGGGAACTATGGCTACACCTTC.

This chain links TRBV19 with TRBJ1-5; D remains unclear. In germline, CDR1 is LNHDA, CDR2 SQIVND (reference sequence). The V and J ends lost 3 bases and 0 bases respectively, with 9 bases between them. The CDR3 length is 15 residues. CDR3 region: CASSIWANSNQPQHF. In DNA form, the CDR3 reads TGTGCCAGTAGTATCTGGGCGAATAGCAATCAGCCCCAGCATTTT.

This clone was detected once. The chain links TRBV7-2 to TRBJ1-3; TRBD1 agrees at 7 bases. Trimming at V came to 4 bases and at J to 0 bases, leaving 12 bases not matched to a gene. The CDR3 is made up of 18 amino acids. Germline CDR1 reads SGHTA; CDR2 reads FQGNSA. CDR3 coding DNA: TGTGCCAGCAGCTACATTCAATGGACAGGCAGCTCTGGAAACACCATATATTTT. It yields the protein CASSYIQWTGSSGNTIYF.

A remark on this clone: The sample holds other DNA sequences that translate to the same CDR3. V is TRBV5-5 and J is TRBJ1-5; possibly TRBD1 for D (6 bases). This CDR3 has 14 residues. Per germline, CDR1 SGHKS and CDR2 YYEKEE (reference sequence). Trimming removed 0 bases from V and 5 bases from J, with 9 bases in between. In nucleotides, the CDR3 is TGTGCCAGCAGCTTGGCATCAGGGGATCAGCCCCAGCATTTT. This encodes CASSLASGDQPQHF.

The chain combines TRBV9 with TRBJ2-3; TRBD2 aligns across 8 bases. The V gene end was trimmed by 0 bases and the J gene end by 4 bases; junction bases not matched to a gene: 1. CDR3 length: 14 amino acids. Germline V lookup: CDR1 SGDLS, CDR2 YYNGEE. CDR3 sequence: CASSVAGGPDTQYF. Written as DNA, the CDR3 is TGTGCCAGCAGCGTAGCGGGAGGGCCAGATACGCAGTATTTT.

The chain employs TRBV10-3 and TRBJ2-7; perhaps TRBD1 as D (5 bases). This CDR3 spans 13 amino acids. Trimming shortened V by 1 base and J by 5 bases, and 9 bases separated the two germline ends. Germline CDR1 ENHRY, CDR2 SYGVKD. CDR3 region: CAISEFQGHEQYF. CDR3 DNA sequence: TGTGCCATCAGTGAGTTTCAGGGCCACGAGCAGTACTTC.

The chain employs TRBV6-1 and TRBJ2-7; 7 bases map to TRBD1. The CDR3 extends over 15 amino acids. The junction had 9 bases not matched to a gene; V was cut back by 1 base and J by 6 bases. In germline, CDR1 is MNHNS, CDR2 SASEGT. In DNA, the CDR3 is TGTGCCAGCAGTGAAGTCGGACAGGCCAGCTCCGAGCAGTACTTC. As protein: CASSEVGQASSEQYF.